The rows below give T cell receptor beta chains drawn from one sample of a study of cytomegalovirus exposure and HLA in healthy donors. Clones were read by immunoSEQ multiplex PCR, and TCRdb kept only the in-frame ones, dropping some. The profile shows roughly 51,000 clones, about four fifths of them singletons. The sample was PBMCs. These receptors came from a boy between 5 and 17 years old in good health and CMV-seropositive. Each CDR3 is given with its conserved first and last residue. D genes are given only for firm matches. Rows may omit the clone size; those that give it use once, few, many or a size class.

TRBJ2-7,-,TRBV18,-,CASSLPGRRHEQYF,TGTGCCAGCTCACTCCCGGGCAGGAGGCACGAGCAGTACTTC
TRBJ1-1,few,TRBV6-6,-,CASREGDTEAFF,TGTGCCAGCAGAGAGGGGGACACTGAAGCTTTCTTT
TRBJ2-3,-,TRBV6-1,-,CASSEVRDTQYF,TGTGCCAGCAGTGAAGTCCGGGATACGCAGTATTTT
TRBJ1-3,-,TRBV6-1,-,CASSLSIYSGNTIYF,TGTGCCAGCAGTTTATCGATCTACTCTGGAAACACCATATATTTT
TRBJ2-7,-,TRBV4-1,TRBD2,CASSQLAGGAYEQYF,TGCGCCAGCAGCCAGCTAGCGGGGGGCGCCTACGAGCAGTACTTC
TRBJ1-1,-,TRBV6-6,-,CASSYGWGGATEAFF,TGTGCCAGCAGTTACGGTTGGGGGGGGGCCACTGAAGCTTTCTTT
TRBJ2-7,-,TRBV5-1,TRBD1,CASSQGVLYEQYF,TGCGCCAGCAGCCAGGGGGTACTATACGAGCAGTACTTC
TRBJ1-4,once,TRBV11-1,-,CASSLAKWDLGVEKLFF,TGTGCCAGCAGCTTAGCGAAATGGGACTTGGGGGTTGAAAAACTGTTTTTT
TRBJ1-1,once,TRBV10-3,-,CAISVERDSPEAFF,TGTGCCATCAGTGTGGAGAGGGATAGCCCTGAAGCTTTCTTT
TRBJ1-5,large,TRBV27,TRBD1,CASSPTTGYQPQHF,TGTGCCAGCAGTCCAACGACAGGGTATCAGCCCCAGCATTTT
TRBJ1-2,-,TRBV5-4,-,CASSFRIQGNSGYTF,TGTGCCAGCAGCTTCCGAATACAGGGTAATTCTGGCTACACCTTC
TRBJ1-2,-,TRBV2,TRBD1,CASKPTGGDYGYTF,TGTGCCAGCAAACCCACAGGGGGAGACTATGGCTACACCTTC
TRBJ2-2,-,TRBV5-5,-,CASRSSGGARGTGELFF,TGTGCCAGCAGGTCCTCGGGGGGGGCCAGGGGGACCGGGGAGCTGTTTTTT
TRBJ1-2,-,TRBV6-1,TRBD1,CASSGGTGGANGYTF,TGTGCCAGCAGTGGGGGGACAGGGGGCGCGAATGGCTACACCTTC
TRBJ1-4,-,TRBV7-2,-,CASSLVGGTQGGKLFF,TGTGCCAGCAGCTTAGTGGGTGGGACACAAGGCGGAAAACTGTTTTTT
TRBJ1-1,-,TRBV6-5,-,CASSYSRRGVNTEAFF,TGTGCCAGCAGTTACTCGAGACGGGGGGTGAACACTGAAGCTTTCTTT
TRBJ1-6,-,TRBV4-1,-,CASSQEARRGFSPLHF,TGCGCCAGCAGCCAAGAAGCCCGCAGGGGCTTTTCACCCCTCCACTTT
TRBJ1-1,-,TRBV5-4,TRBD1,CASSLAQGAQGEAFF,TGTGCCAGCAGCTTGGCCCAGGGGGCGCAGGGTGAAGCTTTCTTT
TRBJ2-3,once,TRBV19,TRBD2,CASSIGSGSTDTQYF,TGTGCCAGTAGTATTGGTAGCGGGAGCACAGATACGCAGTATTTT
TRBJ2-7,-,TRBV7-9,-,CASSTSYEQYF,TGTGCCAGCAGCACATCCTACGAGCAGTACTTC
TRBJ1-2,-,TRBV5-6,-,CASSRRGLGGYTF,TGTGCCAGCAGCCGGCGGGGCTTGGGGGGCTACACCTTC
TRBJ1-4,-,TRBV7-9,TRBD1,CASRPPGGQREKLFF,TGTGCCAGCAGACCCCCAGGGGGTCAAAGAGAAAAACTGTTTTTT
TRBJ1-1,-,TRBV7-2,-,CASKITGMNTEAFF,TGTGCCAGCAAAATAACAGGGATGAACACTGAAGCTTTCTTT
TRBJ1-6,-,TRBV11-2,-,CASSGSQGSPLHF,TGTGCCAGTTCCGGGTCGCAGGGGTCACCCCTCCACTTT
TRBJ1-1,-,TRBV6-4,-,CASREGRGHLNTEAFF,TGTGCCAGCAGGGAAGGCCGGGGACACCTGAACACTGAAGCTTTCTTT
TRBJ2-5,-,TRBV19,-,CASTDSIQETQYF,TGTGCCAGTACTGACAGTATCCAAGAGACCCAGTACTTC
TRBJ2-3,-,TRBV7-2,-,CASSFSNSADTQYF,TGTGCCAGCAGCTTTTCCAACTCTGCAGATACGCAGTATTTT
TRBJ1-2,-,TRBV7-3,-,CASSLDPTGNPHGYTF,TGTGCCAGCAGCTTAGACCCCACAGGGAATCCCCATGGCTACACCTTC
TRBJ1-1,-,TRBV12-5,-,CASGLEGWGGEAFF,TGTGCTAGTGGTCTGGAGGGCTGGGGGGGAGAAGCTTTCTTT
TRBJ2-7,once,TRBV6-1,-,CASSGGRSGEQYF,TGTGCCAGCAGTGGTGGCAGGTCTGGGGAGCAGTACTTC
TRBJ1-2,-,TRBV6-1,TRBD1,CASSLRGRDGYTF,TGTGCCAGCAGCCTCAGGGGGCGGGATGGCTACACCTTC
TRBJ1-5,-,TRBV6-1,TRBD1,CASSDFKDRGQPQHF,TGTGCCAGCAGTGATTTTAAGGACAGGGGTCAGCCCCAGCATTTT
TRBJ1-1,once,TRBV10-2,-,CASNYGSMNTEAFF,TGCGCCAGCAACTATGGATCCATGAACACTGAAGCTTTCTTT
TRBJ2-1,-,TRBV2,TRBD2,CASPQNRGGGMDEQFF,TGTGCCAGCCCACAGAATCGGGGCGGGGGGATGGATGAGCAGTTCTTC
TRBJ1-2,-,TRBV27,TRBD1,CASSPTGVPYGYTF,TGTGCCAGCAGCCCCACAGGGGTCCCTTATGGCTACACCTTC
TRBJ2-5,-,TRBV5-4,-,CASSLGAKVETQYF,TGTGCCAGCAGCTTAGGGGCCAAGGTAGAGACCCAGTACTTC
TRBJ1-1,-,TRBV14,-,CASSPLLTGGWTEAFF,TGTGCCAGCAGCCCCCTCCTGACGGGAGGGTGGACTGAAGCTTTCTTT
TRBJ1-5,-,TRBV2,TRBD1,CASSPGQGSQPQHF,TGTGCCAGCAGTCCCGGACAGGGGAGTCAGCCCCAGCATTTT
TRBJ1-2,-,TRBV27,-,CASRKTAVPYGYTF,TGTGCCAGCAGGAAGACAGCCGTCCCTTATGGCTACACCTTC
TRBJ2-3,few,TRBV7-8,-,CASSSPAGPASTDTQYF,TGTGCCAGCAGCTCCCCCGCGGGACCCGCCTCCACAGATACGCAGTATTTT
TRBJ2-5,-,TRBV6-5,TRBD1,CASRVRQGFETQYF,TGTGCCAGCAGGGTCCGACAGGGATTCGAGACCCAGTACTTC
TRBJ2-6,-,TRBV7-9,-,CASRPRAGRGNSGANVLTF,TGTGCCAGCAGGCCGAGGGCCGGCAGGGGCAACTCTGGGGCCAACGTCCTGACTTTC
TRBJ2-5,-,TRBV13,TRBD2,CASSLEWLAGKETQYF,TGTGCCAGCAGCTTAGAATGGCTAGCGGGGAAAGAGACCCAGTACTTC
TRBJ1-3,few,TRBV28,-,CASREGVSGNTIYF,TGTGCCAGCCGAGAGGGCGTCTCTGGAAACACCATATATTTT
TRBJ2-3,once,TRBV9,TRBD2,CASSVVAGGTDTQYF,TGTGCCAGCAGCGTAGTTGCGGGGGGCACAGATACGCAGTATTTT
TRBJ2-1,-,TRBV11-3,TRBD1,CASSGRTDRDGEQFF,TGTGCCAGCAGCGGCCGGACGGACAGGGATGGTGAGCAGTTCTTC
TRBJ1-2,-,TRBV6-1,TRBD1,CASNEGADYGYTF,TGTGCCAGCAATGAGGGGGCGGATTATGGCTACACCTTC
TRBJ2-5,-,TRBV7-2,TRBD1,CASSPRGETQYF,TGTGCCAGCAGCCCCAGGGGGGAGACCCAGTACTTC
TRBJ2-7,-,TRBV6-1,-,CASPGAQHPAPEYF,TGTGCCAGCCCAGGGGCCCAGCATCCAGCCCCGGAGTACTTC